Below are 32 T cell receptor beta chains sequenced from a single sample in a study of blood T cell repertoires in COVID-19. Generated by immunoSEQ multiplex PCR, the TCRdb table keeps only in-frame clones and is missing some. The repertoire holds 140,000 to 150,000 clones, with about four fifths as singletons. What was sequenced was peripheral blood. These receptors were collected from a man in his 70s who had recovered from COVID-19.

This sequence joins TRBV4-1 and TRBJ2-7; 9 bases line up with TRBD2. The junction had 13 bases not matched to a gene; V was cut back by 0 bases and J by 1 base. The CDR3 is 19 residues long. Germline-derived CDR1 and CDR2 are MGHRA and YSYEKL. The CDR3 reads CASSQDRHSGSMRSYEQYF. The CDR3, as DNA: TGCGCCAGCAGCCAAGATCGTCATAGCGGGAGCATGCGGTCCTACGAGCAGTACTTC.

In this sample, this clone turned up a few times. The chain couples TRBV7-6 to TRBJ2-7; 7 bases map to TRBD1. Germline CDR1 SGHVS, CDR2 FNYEAQ. The V gene end was trimmed by 2 bases and the J gene end by 2 bases; junction bases not matched to a gene: 3. The CDR3 runs 14 residues. The CDR3 protein is CASSLLTGTYEQYF. CDR3 bases: TGTGCCAGCAGCTTATTGACAGGGACCTACGAGCAGTACTTC.

The chain couples TRBV11-2 to TRBJ1-2, with 9 bases that match TRBD1. The CDR3 runs to 14 residues. Looked up from germline, CDR1 is SGHAT and CDR2 is FQNNGV. V dropped 4 bases and J dropped 6; count of bases not matched to a gene: 6. The CDR3 is CASSSGQGMDGYTF. The CDR3 DNA follows: TGTGCCAGCAGCTCAGGACAGGGGATGGATGGCTACACCTTC.

The chain recombines TRBV21-1 with TRBJ2-7; TRBD2, the table's D call, was not compared with the DNA. TRBV21-1 is annotated as a pseudogene. The length of the CDR3 is 16 residues. The CDR3 region is CASSKAGLAGGYEQYF. The CDR3 DNA reads TGTGCCAGCAGCAAAGCTGGACTAGCGGGAGGGTATGAGCAGTACTTC.

This chain uses TRBV7-6 with TRBJ1-6, with TRBD1 matching 7 bases. The CDR3 is 15 residues long. Germline V lookup: CDR1 SGHVS, CDR2 FNYEAQ. V lost 0 bases, J lost 7 bases, and 3 bases stayed unmatched. CDR3 sequence reads: CASSLAQGGNSPLHF. The CDR3 DNA sequence: TGTGCCAGCAGCTTAGCGCAGGGGGGCAATTCACCCCTCCACTTT. Filled out from reference TRBV7-6 and TRBJ1-6, the complete variable domain reads GAGVSQSPRYKVTKRGQDVALRCDPISGHVSLYWYRQALGQGPEFLTYFNYEAQQDKSGLPNDRFSAERPEGSISTLTIQRTEQRDSAMYRCASSLAQGGNSPLHFGNGTRLTVT.

Only one count was recorded for this clone. The rearrangement links TRBV7-6 to TRBJ2-5; the match to TRBD2 covers 9 bases. V dropped 0 bases and J dropped 4; count of bases not matched to a gene: 3. CDR1 is SGHVS and CDR2 is FNYEAQ in the germline V gene. The CDR3 totals 15 residues. CDR3 DNA sequence: TGTGCCAGCAGCTTAGCCCCTAGCGGGGCAGAGACCCAGTACTTC. Translation gives CASSLAPSGAETQYF.

The V call is TRBV10-3, the J call TRBJ2-2, with a possible D match to TRBD1 (6 bases). Deletions cut 1 base from V and 0 bases from J, with 6 bases between. Germline V CDR1 and CDR2: ENHRY, SYGVKD. The CDR3 has 15 residues. CDR3 nucleotide sequence: TGTGCCATCAGTGAGTGGACAGCGAACACCGGGGAGCTGTTTTTT. Translated: CAISEWTANTGELFF.

The chain carries TRBV7-2 and TRBJ2-1; TRBD2 matches at 8 bases. The CDR3 loop spans 16 amino acids. V shed 3 bases and J 9 bases; nucleotides not matched to a gene: 13. CDR1 and CDR2 from the germline V gene are SGHTA and FQGNSA. The CDR3 sequence: CASSLTAGTRGAEQFF. The CDR3 region has the DNA TGTGCCAGCAGCTTGACTGCCGGGACTAGAGGCGCTGAGCAGTTCTTC. Drawing the rest from reference TRBV7-2 and TRBJ2-1, the complete variable domain is GAGVSQSPSNKVTEKGKDVELRCDPISGHTALYWYRQSLGQGLEFLIYFQGNSAPDKSGLPSDRFSAERTGGSVSTLTIQRTQQEDSAVYLCASSLTAGTRGAEQFFGPGTRLTVL.

This clone was observed a handful of times. V gene TRBV6-2 or TRBV6-3 combines with J gene TRBJ2-7; no firm D call. The V gene lost 6 bases and the J gene lost 7 bases, with 16 bases spanning the gap. CDR1 and CDR2 from the germline V gene are MNHEY and SVGEGT. The CDR3 is 13 residues long. For the CDR3, the DNA is TGTGCCAGCAGGCCTCGTGACCCGCGGGAGCAGTACTTC. Residues: CASRPRDPREQYF.

The chain couples TRBV7-9 to TRBJ2-7; 8 bases fit TRBD2. CDR1 and CDR2 (germline): SEHNR, FQNEAQ (reference sequence). Trimming cost V 8 bases and J 3 bases; bases outside gene matches: 15. The CDR3 runs to 16 residues. CDR3 sequence reads: CASATPPGLVFYEQYF. CDR3 DNA: TGTGCCAGCGCCACCCCGCCGGGACTAGTCTTCTACGAGCAGTACTTC.

The V gene is TRBV10-2, the J gene TRBJ2-3; 8 positions agree with TRBD2. The germline CDR1 and CDR2 sequences are WSHSY and SAAADI. The CDR3 totals 15 residues. Trimming removed 3 bases from V and 6 bases from J; junction bases left unmatched: 8. The CDR3 DNA is TGCGCCAGCAGTGAACTACGGGAGGGGGGGGATACGCAGTATTTT. This codes for CASSELREGGDTQYF.

V usage is TRBV6-5 and J usage is TRBJ1-5; D gene unclear. This CDR3 spans 14 amino acids. V lost 7 bases to trimming and J lost 2 bases, with 12 bases between them. CDR1 MNHEY and CDR2 SVGAGI come from the germline V gene. CDR3 region: CASKLVPGNQPQHF. In DNA, the CDR3 is TGTGCCAGCAAACTGGTCCCCGGCAATCAGCCCCAGCATTTT.

This chain joins TRBV28 and TRBJ2-7; 8 nucleotides align to TRBD1. The V and J ends lost 10 bases and 1 base, in that order; junction bases with no gene match: 6. Germline V lookup: CDR1 MDHEN, CDR2 SYDVKM. The CDR3 runs 13 residues. CDR3: CATSGTGSYEQYF. DNA of the CDR3: TGTGCCACCTCCGGGACAGGATCCTACGAGCAGTACTTC.

This chain links TRBV5-1 with TRBJ2-5, with TRBD2 matching over 9 bases. Germline CDR1 is SGHRS and CDR2 is YFSETQ. The trim removed 1 base at V and 2 bases at J, leaving 12 bases unmatched. The CDR3 runs to 18 residues. Written as DNA, the CDR3 is TGCGCCAGCAGCTTGCGGGCGGGAGGGATGGTAGTACAAGAGACCCAGTACTTC. This codes for CASSLRAGGMVVQETQYF.

The J gene is TRBJ2-7, the V gene TRBV6-5; D is perhaps TRBD2 (5 bases). V was clipped by 7 bases and J by 0 bases, with 10 bases between them. In germline, CDR1 is MNHEY, CDR2 SVGAGI. This CDR3 spans 13 amino acids. CDR3 sequence reads: CASNRGPSYEQYF. CDR3 DNA sequence: TGTGCCAGCAATCGCGGGCCCTCCTACGAGCAGTACTTC.

This clone was seen once. The chain links TRBV29-1 to TRBJ2-3; 7 bases line up with TRBD2. This CDR3 comprises 14 residues. The V gene end was trimmed by 6 bases and the J gene end by 0 bases; junction bases not matched to a gene: 6. Per the germline V gene, CDR1 is SQVTM and CDR2 is ANQGSEA. In nucleotides, the CDR3 is TGCAGCGTGAGACTAGCTTTAAGCACAGATACGCAGTATTTT. Translating gives CSVRLALSTDTQYF.

The J gene is TRBJ1-1, the V gene TRBV7-2, with D maybe TRBD1 (5 bases). The CDR3 has 16 residues. CDR1 is SGHTA and CDR2 is FQGNSA in the germline V gene. V was clipped by 5 bases and J by 5 bases, with 21 bases between them. In nucleotides, the CDR3 is TGTGCCAGCAGCCAAAGCCCAGGGTTTGTAGGAACTGAAGCTTTCTTT. Translated, it gives CASSQSPGFVGTEAFF. Together with reference TRBV7-2 and TRBJ1-1, the CDR3 gives the full variable domain: GAGVSQSPSNKVTEKGKDVELRCDPISGHTALYWYRQSLGQGLEFLIYFQGNSAPDKSGLPSDRFSAERTGGSVSTLTIQRTQQEDSAVYLCASSQSPGFVGTEAFFGQGTRLTVV.

The chain employs TRBV5-6 and TRBJ2-1; possible D gene TRBD1, 6 bases. CDR1 is SGHDT and CDR2 is YYEEEE in the germline V gene. Trimming removed 4 bases from V and 3 bases from J, with 11 bases in between. The CDR3 is made up of 14 amino acids. The CDR3, as DNA: TGTGCCAGCAGCCCAGGGGCGGGCTACAATGAGCAGTTCTTC. Its translation is CASSPGAGYNEQFF.

This chain connects TRBV6-5 to TRBJ2-3; D not resolved. V gave up 6 bases and J gave up 3 bases, with 7 bases separating them. This CDR3 spans 12 amino acids. CDR1 is MNHEY, CDR2 SVGAGI, per germline. The CDR3 DNA follows: TGTGCCAGCAGGCTACTAACAGATACGCAGTATTTT. Protein sequence: CASRLLTDTQYF.

The chain employs TRBV27 and TRBJ2-2; 8 nucleotides agree with TRBD1. The CDR3 has 17 residues. The V gene's germline CDR1 is MNHEY and CDR2 SMNVEV (reference sequence). Losses at the gene ends were 6 bases for V and 4 bases for J; bases not matched to a gene: 13. The CDR3 DNA reads TGTGCCAGCAGCCAGCAAACCCCCGGGACAGGCACCGGGGAGCTGTTTTTT. Its protein is CASSQQTPGTGTGELFF.

The genes are TRBV27 and TRBJ2-3; D might be TRBD2 (6 bases). The V and J ends lost 3 bases and 2 bases respectively, with 9 bases between them. CDR1 is MNHEY and CDR2 is SMNVEV in the germline V gene (reference sequence). The CDR3 length is 14 residues. The CDR3 here is CASSFRDFTDTQYF. Here the CDR3 DNA reads TGTGCCAGCAGTTTTCGGGACTTCACAGATACGCAGTATTTT.

The rearrangement uses TRBV10-3 and TRBJ1-1, with D hard to call. CDR1 ENHRY and CDR2 SYGVKD come from the germline V gene. The V end lost 0 bases, the J end lost 0 bases, and 8 bases lay between the germline ends. The CDR3 is 15 residues long. In DNA form, the CDR3 reads TGTGCCATCAGTGAGTCGAGGAAGCTGAACACTGAAGCTTTCTTT. Protein product: CAISESRKLNTEAFF.

The gene calls are TRBV18 and TRBJ2-7; no firm D call. Per the germline V gene, CDR1 is KGHSH and CDR2 is LQKENI. Trimming left V 3 bases short and J 0 bases short, with 12 bases between. The CDR3 runs 15 residues. This CDR3 is CASSPVESRSYEQYF. The CDR3 DNA reads TGTGCCAGCTCACCCGTTGAGTCTCGCTCCTACGAGCAGTACTTC.

This clone was picked up a small number of times. CDR3 nucleotides: TGTGCCAGCAGCTCTGGTTTAGTCGATGAGCAGTTCTTC. Amino acids: CASSSGLVDEQFF. The chain carries TRBV7-8 and TRBJ2-1; no reliable D call. Germline V gene data show CDR1 as SGHVS and CDR2 as FQNEAQ. V was trimmed by 4 bases and J by 8 bases, leaving 12 bases between them. The CDR3 loop spans 13 amino acids.

V gene TRBV3-1 (or the pseudogene TRBV3-2) combines with J gene TRBJ1-1; D is undetermined. The germline gives CDR1 LGHDT, CDR2 YNNKEL (reference sequence). Trimming took off 2 bases at V and 0 bases at J, with 13 bases between the two ends. The CDR3 runs to 16 residues. CDR3 protein: CASSQRSLTMNTEAFF. CDR3 sequence (DNA): TGTGCCAGCAGCCAAAGGAGCTTAACAATGAACACTGAAGCTTTCTTT.

The chain has TRBV30 and TRBJ1-1, with D hard to call. Germline V gene data show CDR1 as GTSNPN and CDR2 as SVGIG (reference sequence). V lost 3 bases to trimming and J lost 1 base, with 12 bases between them. The CDR3 spans 14 residues. The CDR3 coding sequence is TGTGCCTGGAGCCGACTTAGAGGGAACACTGAAGCTTTCTTT. Translated, it gives CAWSRLRGNTEAFF.

The chain has TRBV18 and TRBJ2-1; weak D call: TRBD2 (5 bases). CDR3 length: 15 amino acids. Looked up from germline, CDR1 is KGHSH and CDR2 is LQKENI. Trimming removed 1 base from V and 4 bases from J, with 11 bases in between. The CDR3 DNA reads TGTGCCAGCTCACCACTAGGAGGAGCGTACAATGAGCAGTTCTTC. Translated: CASSPLGGAYNEQFF.

V and J are TRBV18 and TRBJ1-1; maybe TRBD1 (5 bases). The germline gives CDR1 KGHSH, CDR2 LQKENI. The V gene lost 6 bases and the J gene lost 2 bases, with 16 bases spanning the gap. The CDR3 loop spans 15 amino acids. The CDR3 sequence is CASSQYGGGNTEAFF. CDR3 nucleotides: TGTGCCAGCTCGCAGTACGGGGGGGGAAACACTGAAGCTTTCTTT.

The V and J genes are TRBV27 and TRBJ2-1, with a tentative D call TRBD1 (5 bases). The CDR3 totals 13 residues. Between the trimmed V and J ends, which lost 3 bases and 9 bases, there was a span of 12 bases. In germline, CDR1 is MNHEY, CDR2 SMNVEV (reference sequence). CDR3 region: CASSLPQDTEQFF. The CDR3 coding sequence is TGTGCCAGCAGTTTGCCACAGGACACTGAGCAGTTCTTC.

V usage is TRBV6-5 and J usage is TRBJ1-4; D is undetermined. CDR3 length: 14 residues. The germline V gene has CDR1 MNHEY and CDR2 SVGAGI. The V end lost 6 bases, the J end lost 0 bases, and 8 bases lay between the germline ends. The CDR3 coding sequence is TGTGCCAGCAGACAAGTTGCAACTAATGAAAAACTGTTTTTT. It codes for CASRQVATNEKLFF.

The CDR3 DNA reads TGCGCCAGCAGCTTGGCCTGGACAGGGGTGACTGAAGCTTTCTTT. It is translated as CASSLAWTGVTEAFF. V gene TRBV5-1 combines with J gene TRBJ1-1; 9 bases are a match to TRBD1. CDR3 length: 15 amino acids. Trimming at V came to 0 bases and at J to 5 bases, leaving 5 bases not matched to a gene. Germline CDR1 SGHRS, CDR2 YFSETQ.

This clone has just a few counts. The DNA of the CDR3 is TGTGCCAGCGGCCTAGGACAATACAATGAGCAGTTCTTC. The encoded protein is CASGLGQYNEQFF. The chain carries TRBV6-2 or TRBV6-3 and TRBJ2-1, with D perhaps matching TRBD1 (5 bases). The CDR3 extends over 13 amino acids. V was pared by 8 bases and J by 4 bases, with 12 bases between. Germline CDR1 MNHEY, CDR2 SVGEGT.